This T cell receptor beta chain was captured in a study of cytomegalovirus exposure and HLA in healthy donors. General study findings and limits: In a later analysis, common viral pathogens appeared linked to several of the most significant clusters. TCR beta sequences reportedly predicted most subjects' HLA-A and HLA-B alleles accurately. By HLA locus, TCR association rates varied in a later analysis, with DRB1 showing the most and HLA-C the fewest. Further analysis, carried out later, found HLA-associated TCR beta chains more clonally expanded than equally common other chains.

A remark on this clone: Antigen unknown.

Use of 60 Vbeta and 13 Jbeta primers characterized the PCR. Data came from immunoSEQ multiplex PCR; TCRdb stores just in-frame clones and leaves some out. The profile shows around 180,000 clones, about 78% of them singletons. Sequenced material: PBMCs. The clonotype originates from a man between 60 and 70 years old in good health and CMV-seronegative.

The CDR3 DNA reads as TGTGCCAGCTCACCCGGCAGGGGCCATGCTGAAGCTTTCTTT. Amino acids: CASSPGRGHAEAFF. The chain links TRBV18 to TRBJ1-1, with TRBD1 as a possible D gene (6 bases). Deletions cut 3 bases from V and 6 bases from J, with 14 bases between. CDR1 KGHSH and CDR2 LQKENI come from the germline V gene. The CDR3 runs 14 residues.